The clone carrying this T cell receptor beta chain occurred many times. Trimming removed 3 bases from V and 4 bases from J, with 12 bases in between. The V gene's germline CDR1 is SGHTA and CDR2 FQGNSA. The CDR3 extends over 14 amino acids. This sample is drawn from a study of human T cells and chemical hapten exposure. The library gave individual cDNA molecules unique molecular identifiers. TCRdb passed the RACE reads through MiXCR, listing each CDR3 protein once. The data contain about 350,000 distinct CDR3 sequences, around 5.5% of them singletons. The time point denotes: pre-sensitization, week 0. Documented treatment: therapeutic diphenylcyclopropenone sensitization with weekly scalp DPC. The donor pool consisted of alopecia patients aged 18 to 70 years, considered suitable for DPC.

The genes are TRBV7-2 and TRBJ1-2, with D perhaps matching TRBD1 (6 bases). Sequencing used whole blood, obtained in connection with sensitization to the hapten diphenylcyclopropenone (DPC). The receptor comes from a woman aged 18 to 35 with alopecia areata. Some clones in this sample may be carry-over from other donors' samples. DNA of the CDR3: TGTGCCAGCAGCTTCGTACAGGGCTTCTATGGCTACACCTTC. It encodes CASSFVQGFYGYTF.